This TCR beta chain was profiled in a study of blood T cells in healthy people across ages. In the study overall: Per two T cells, about one barcoded beta molecule was captured through template switching.

Next came a second PCR, run for roughly 6 to 11 cycles, which used a sample-barcoded 5' primer along with a J-beta primer mix. A tag from a template-switch adaptor with 12 random nucleotides marked each cDNA molecule. Each CDR3 protein is one row after TCRdb ran MiXCR on the 5' RACE reads. The data show some 930,000 distinct CDR3 sequences, with 25% to 35% seen just once and about 10% held by the top ten. Healthy Caucasians from Russia aged roughly 6 to 90 served as donors. This clonotype was counted at least ten times. The same sample was also used in a study of T cells of mothers and their children. In that study: The sample comes from eight or nine healthy Caucasian donors: mothers and children.

Sequencing input: blood. The sequence was obtained from a woman aged 40 to 50 in good health.

The CDR3 loop reads CASSLTAGHEQYF. DNA for the CDR3: TGTGCCAGCAGCCTTACGGCAGGGCACGAGCAGTACTTC. The chain links TRBV7-3 to TRBJ2-7; TRBD1 might be the D (5 bases). The CDR3 runs to 13 residues. V shed 5 bases and J shed 5 bases, with 13 bases lying between them. Germline V gene sequence: CDR1 SGHTA, CDR2 FQGTGA.